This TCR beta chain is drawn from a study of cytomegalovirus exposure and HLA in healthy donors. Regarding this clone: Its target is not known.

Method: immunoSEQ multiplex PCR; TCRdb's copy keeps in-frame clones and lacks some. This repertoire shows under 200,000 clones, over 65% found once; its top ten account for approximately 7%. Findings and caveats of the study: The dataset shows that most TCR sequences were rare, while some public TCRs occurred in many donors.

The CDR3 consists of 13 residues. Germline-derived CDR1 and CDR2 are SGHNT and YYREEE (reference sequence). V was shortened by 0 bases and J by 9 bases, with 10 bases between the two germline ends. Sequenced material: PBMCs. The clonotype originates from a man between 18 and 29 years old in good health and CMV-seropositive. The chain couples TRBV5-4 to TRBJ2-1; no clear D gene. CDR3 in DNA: TGTGCCAGCAGCTTGGTGGGCCTCTCTGAGCAGTTCTTC. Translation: CASSLVGLSEQFF.